This entry lists 14 T cell receptor beta chains sequenced from one sample in a study of T cells after yellow fever vaccination. TCRdb used MiXCR to reprocess the 5' RACE reads, holding one entry per CDR3 protein. The sample gives 230,000 or so distinct CDR3 sequences, approximately 6.7% of which show up once; 0.8% to 1.2% is in the top ten. The sequenced sample was CD4+ T cells sorted from PBMCs, obtained on the day of the yellow fever booster vaccination. Every receptor here comes from a man younger than 45 who received the YFV17D yellow fever vaccine.

This clonotype was recorded a few times. The chain has TRBV6-5 and TRBJ2-7; 10 nucleotides match TRBD2. The V gene's germline CDR1 is MNHEY and CDR2 SVGAGI. This CDR3 region has 15 residues. J gave up 5 bases and V 1 base, and 5 bases lay outside the gene matches. CDR3 region: CASSYWASGSDEQYF. DNA of the CDR3: TGTGCCAGCAGTTACTGGGCTAGCGGGAGCGACGAGCAGTACTTC.

The chain joins TRBV20-1 to TRBJ1-4; D not certain. The germline V and J ends were trimmed by 3 bases and 7 bases, with 12 bases remaining between them. Germline-derived CDR1 and CDR2 are DFQATT and SNEGSKA (reference sequence). The CDR3 is 13 residues long. CDR3 DNA: TGCAGTGCTAGGGACCCACGGACTGAAAAACTGTTTTTT. Protein: CSARDPRTEKLFF.

At least ten counts were recorded for this clonotype. V gene TRBV18 combines with J gene TRBJ1-2, with a possible D match to TRBD1 (5 bases). There are 14 residues in the CDR3. V was shortened by 2 bases and J by 5 bases, with 12 bases between the two germline ends. Germline CDR1 and CDR2: KGHSH and LQKENI. This CDR3 is CASSPKLTDYGYTF. The CDR3 region has the DNA TGTGCCAGCTCACCAAAACTGACAGATTATGGCTACACCTTC.

This clonotype was seen more than once but under ten times. The chain is built from TRBV18 and TRBJ2-7; TRBD2 aligns across 9 bases. This CDR3 contains 14 residues. With 2 bases clipped from V and 6 bases from J, the junction kept 5 bases outside the gene matches. Germline assignment: CDR1 KGHSH and CDR2 LQKENI. The CDR3 here is CASSPKREAIEQYF. CDR3 in DNA: TGTGCCAGCTCACCAAAGCGGGAGGCCATCGAGCAGTACTTC. The complete variable domain, with remaining parts taken from reference TRBV18 and TRBJ2-7, reads NAGVMQNPRHLVRRRGQEARLRCSPMKGHSHVYWYRQLPEEGLKFMVYLQKENIIDESGMPKERFSAEFPKEGPSILRIQQVVRGDSAAYFCASSPKREAIEQYFGPGTRLTVT.

The chain combines TRBV24-1 with TRBJ2-1, with 16 bases matching TRBD2. This CDR3 region has 16 residues. The germline V gene encodes CDR1 KGHDR and CDR2 SFDVKD. The V gene end was trimmed by 4 bases and the J gene end by 12 bases; junction bases not matched to a gene: 8. CDR3 sequence reads: CATSEYGTSGREGQFF. The CDR3 region has the DNA TGTGCCACCAGTGAATACGGGACTAGCGGGAGGGAGGGGCAGTTCTTC.

This clonotype was counted only a few times. This rearrangement joins TRBV11-1 to TRBJ2-6; D gene unclear. This CDR3 is 14 amino acids long. V lost 8 bases and J lost 4, with 12 bases in between. CDR1 SGHAT and CDR2 FQDESV come from the germline V gene (reference sequence). The CDR3 spells CASGSSWGANVLTF. CDR3 nucleotide sequence: TGTGCCAGCGGATCATCCTGGGGGGCCAACGTCCTGACTTTC.

This clonotype was seen at least ten times. CDR3 DNA: TGTGCCAGCAGCTTGGTAGCGGGAGGGCCCTCGTATGAGCAGTTCTTC. Its protein product is CASSLVAGGPSYEQFF. The J gene is TRBJ2-1, the V gene TRBV7-8, with 11 bases identical to TRBD2. Germline-derived CDR1 and CDR2 are SGHVS and FQNEAQ. J gave up 8 bases and V 3 bases, and 9 bases lay outside the gene matches. The CDR3 runs 16 residues.

In this sample, this clonotype turned up many times. The chain uses TRBV28 and TRBJ2-3; no reliable D call. In germline, CDR1 is MDHEN, CDR2 SYDVKM. With 3 bases removed from V and 2 bases from J, the gap between germline ends came to 9 bases. This CDR3 has 14 residues. CDR3 sequence reads: CASSFGGNTDTQYF. The CDR3 nucleotides are TGTGCCAGCAGTTTCGGTGGTAACACAGATACGCAGTATTTT.

This clonotype was picked up many times. This chain joins TRBV5-1 and TRBJ1-1; a possible D gene is TRBD1 (6 bases). CDR3 length equals 18 residues. V shed 4 bases and J shed 0 bases, with 22 bases lying between them. Looked up from germline, CDR1 is SGHRS and CDR2 is YFSETQ. DNA of the CDR3: TGCGCCAGCAGCAACCAGTGGGGGGCCCTCCCCATGAACACTGAAGCTTTCTTT. Translating it yields CASSNQWGALPMNTEAFF.

This clonotype was seen more than once but under ten times. This rearrangement joins TRBV25-1 to TRBJ1-4; D not resolved. The CDR3 is 10 amino acids. The ends were cut back, 6 bases at V and 6 bases at J, with 2 bases in the middle. Germline V gene data show CDR1 as MGHDK and CDR2 as SYGVNS. The CDR3 region is CASRDEKLFF. DNA of the CDR3: TGTGCCAGCAGAGATGAAAAACTGTTTTTT.

The chain combines TRBV6-1 with TRBJ2-3, with 10 nucleotides matching TRBD2. After removal of 6 bases from V and 1 base from J, the junction contained 10 bases not matched to a gene. This CDR3 contains 17 residues. The V gene's germline CDR1 is MNHNS and CDR2 SASEGT. This chain's CDR3 is CASSLSGRAAGTDTQYF. For the CDR3, the DNA is TGTGCCAGCAGCCTCAGCGGGAGGGCCGCAGGCACAGATACGCAGTATTTT.

This clonotype occurred a few times. The genes are TRBV11-3 and TRBJ2-1; unclear D gene. CDR3 length: 15 residues. Trimming took 5 bases from V and 0 from J, leaving 11 bases between them. The V gene's germline CDR1 is SGHNT and CDR2 YENEEA. The CDR3 bases are TGTGCCAGCAGCCCAAACCCGAGCTCCTACAATGAGCAGTTCTTC. As protein: CASSPNPSSYNEQFF.

This clonotype came up many times. The rearrangement uses TRBV5-5 and TRBJ2-7, with 9 bases identical to TRBD2. The CDR3 loop spans 15 amino acids. J was trimmed by 6 bases and V by 4 bases; bases with no gene match: 11. Germline values: CDR1 SGHKS, CDR2 YYEKEE (reference sequence). The CDR3 reads CASSRNSGSMSEQYF. CDR3 in DNA: TGTGCCAGCAGCCGAAATAGCGGGAGCATGAGCGAGCAGTACTTC.

V is TRBV29-1 and J is TRBJ2-7; 10 bases are a match to TRBD1. V lost 7 bases and J lost 4; bases outside the gene matches: 7. Germline V gives CDR1 SQVTM, CDR2 ANQGSEA. The CDR3 totals 13 residues. DNA of the CDR3: TGCAGCGCCTCGACAGGGGGCCGGTACGAGCAGTACTTC. Protein: CSASTGGRYEQYF.